This T cell receptor beta chain was recorded in a study of shared T cell receptors in the human thymus. Only in-frame clones appear in the TCRdb table, and some are missing; sequencing was by immunoSEQ multiplex PCR. The profile shows hundreds of thousands of clones, around 87% of them singletons. The CDR3 consists of 14 residues. Germline values: CDR1 SGHTS, CDR2 YDEGEE. V lost 4 bases and J 3 bases, leaving 14 bases between the germline ends. The same specimen was also included in a second study, on human thymus T cells. As that report states: Resections from corrective heart surgery supplied the thymus tissue.

V usage is TRBV5-8 and J usage is TRBJ2-7; D might be TRBD2 (5 bases). Sequenced material: thymocytes. This clonotype was obtained from a boy under two years old with a congenital heart defect. The CDR3 DNA follows: TGTGCCAGCAGCCTTGGACTGATTCTCTACGAGCAGTACTTC. Its protein is CASSLGLILYEQYF.